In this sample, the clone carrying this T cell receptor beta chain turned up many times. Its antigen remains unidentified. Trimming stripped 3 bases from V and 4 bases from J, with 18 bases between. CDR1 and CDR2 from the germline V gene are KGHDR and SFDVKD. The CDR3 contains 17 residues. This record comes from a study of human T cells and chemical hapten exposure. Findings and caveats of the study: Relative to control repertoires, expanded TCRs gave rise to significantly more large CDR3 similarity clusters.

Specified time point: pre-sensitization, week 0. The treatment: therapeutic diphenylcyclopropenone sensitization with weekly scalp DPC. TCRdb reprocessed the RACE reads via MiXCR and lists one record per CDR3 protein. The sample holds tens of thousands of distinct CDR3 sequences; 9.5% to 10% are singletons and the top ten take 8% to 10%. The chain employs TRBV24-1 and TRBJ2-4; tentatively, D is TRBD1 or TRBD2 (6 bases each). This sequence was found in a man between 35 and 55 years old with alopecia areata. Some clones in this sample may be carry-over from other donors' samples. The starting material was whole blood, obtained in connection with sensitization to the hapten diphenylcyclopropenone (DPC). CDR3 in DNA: TGTGCCACCAGTGATAAAGGGGGGAGCGATGATAAAAACATTCAGTACTTC. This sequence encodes CATSDKGGSDDKNIQYF.